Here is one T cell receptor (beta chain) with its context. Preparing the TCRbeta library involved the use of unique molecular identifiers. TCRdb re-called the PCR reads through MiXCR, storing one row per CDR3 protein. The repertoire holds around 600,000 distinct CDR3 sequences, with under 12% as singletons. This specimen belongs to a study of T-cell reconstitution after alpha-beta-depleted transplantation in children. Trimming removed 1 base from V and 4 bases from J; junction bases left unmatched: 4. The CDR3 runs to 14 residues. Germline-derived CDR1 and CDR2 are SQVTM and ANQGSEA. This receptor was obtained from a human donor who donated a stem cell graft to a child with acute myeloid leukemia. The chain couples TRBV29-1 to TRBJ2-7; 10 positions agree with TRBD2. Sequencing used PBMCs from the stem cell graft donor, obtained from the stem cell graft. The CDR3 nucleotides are TGCAGCGTTGAAGCGTCTAGCGGGAGTTACGAGCAGTACTTC. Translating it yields CSVEASSGSYEQYF.